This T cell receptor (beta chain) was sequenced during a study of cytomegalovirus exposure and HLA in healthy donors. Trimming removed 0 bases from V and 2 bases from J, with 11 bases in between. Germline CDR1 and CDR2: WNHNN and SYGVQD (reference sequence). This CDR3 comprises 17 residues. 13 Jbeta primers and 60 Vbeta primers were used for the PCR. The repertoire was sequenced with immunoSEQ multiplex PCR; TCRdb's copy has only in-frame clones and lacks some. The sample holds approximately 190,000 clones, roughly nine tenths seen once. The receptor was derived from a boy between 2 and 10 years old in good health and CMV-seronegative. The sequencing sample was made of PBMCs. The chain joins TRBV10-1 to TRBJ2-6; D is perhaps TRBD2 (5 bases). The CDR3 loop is CASSESKPRAGANVLTF. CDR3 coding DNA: TGCGCCAGCAGTGAGTCGAAGCCGAGGGCTGGGGCCAACGTCCTGACTTTC.